Below, one T cell receptor beta chain is given with its context. The CDR3 has 13 residues. Germline CDR1 is SGDLS and CDR2 is YYNGEE. V lost 4 bases and J 6 bases, leaving 11 bases between the germline ends. This entry belongs to a study of blood T cell repertoires in COVID-19. Source study methods: Amplification from reference gene primers served as the basis for estimated nucleated cell counts. Only in-frame clones appear in the TCRdb table, and some are missing; sequencing was by immunoSEQ multiplex PCR. Clone size and V and J calls were adopted from that table, with D and trimming inferred from the DNA. The sample lists 250,000 to 400,000 clones, 90% seen once, with roughly 2.5% in the top ten. Membership in each cohort depended on participant-reported clinical history. The study counted Cohort 3 donors as recovered given two negative PCRs, clearance, or symptom resolution.

The source material was PBMCs or T cells enriched from blood (not recorded which). V and J are TRBV9 and TRBJ1-5, with D possibly matching TRBD1 (6 bases). The receptor was derived from a man between 60 and 70 years old who had recovered from COVID-19. CDR3 sequence (DNA): TGTGCCAGCAGCCGGGGGGCGTCTCAGCCCCAGCATTTT. It yields the protein CASSRGASQPQHF.